This section outlines one T cell receptor beta chain sequence together with its context. The antigen remains unidentified. TCRdb re-analysed the 5' RACE reads in MiXCR, keeping a single row per CDR3 protein. Found here are about 240,000 distinct CDR3 sequences, 20% to 30% of them singletons; the top ten hold roughly 0.67%. Trimming left V 0 bases short and J 3 bases short, with 9 bases between. The germline CDR1 and CDR2 sequences are SGHTA and FQGNSA. CDR3 size: 14 residues. This entry comes from a study of CD8 T cells in ankylosing spondylitis. General study results and limits: Matched ankylosing spondylitis synovial fluid reportedly contained a significantly enriched population of disease-linked clones. Clones linked to disease, bearing a CD8+ phenotype, were relatively rare in peripheral blood. Before this, some motif variants had been reported in reactive arthritis synovial fluid and blood.

This clonotype originated in a male donor with ankylosing spondylitis or in good health (not recorded which). Material for sequencing was blood, either unsorted or a sorted T cell fraction (not recorded which). The chain is built from TRBV7-2 and TRBJ2-7; D uncertain. The CDR3 spells CASSLAPPGYEQYF. CDR3 nucleotides: TGTGCCAGCAGCTTAGCACCCCCGGGCTACGAGCAGTACTTC.